These 26 T cell receptor beta chains were sequenced from one sample in a study of blood T cell repertoires in COVID-19. The data were produced by immunoSEQ multiplex PCR, yet TCRdb's version contains in-frame clones alone and is incomplete. The table shows hundreds of thousands of clones, with just under 90% occurring only once. Sequencing was done on a sample of peripheral blood. Every receptor here comes from a woman younger than 30 with acute or convalescent COVID-19.

This chain's CDR3 is CASSDSIGNTIYF. CDR3 in DNA: TGTGCCAGTAGTGATAGCATTGGAAACACCATATATTTT. The chain links TRBV19 to TRBJ1-3; D is ambiguous. The length of the CDR3 is 13 residues. Trimming took 5 bases from V and 3 from J, leaving 8 bases between them. Germline V gene lookup returns CDR1 LNHDA and CDR2 SQIVND (reference sequence).

This sequence joins TRBV6-5 and TRBJ1-1, with 11 bases that match TRBD1. Germline CDR1 and CDR2: MNHEY and SVGAGI. Trimming removed 7 bases from V and 4 bases from J; junction bases left unmatched: 2. CDR3 size: 13 residues. CDR3 nucleotide sequence: TGTGCCAGCACCGGGACAGGGGGCACTGAAGCTTTCTTT. This translates into CASTGTGGTEAFF.

The V call is TRBV7-9, the J call TRBJ1-5, with 8 positions matching TRBD1. The germline V gene has CDR1 SEHNR and CDR2 FQNEAQ (reference sequence). Germline trimming cut 2 bases from V and 5 bases from J; bases unmatched to any gene: 8. The CDR3 spans 16 residues. The CDR3 DNA is TGTGCCAGCAGCTTATCCGGACAGGGCGGGTATCAGCCCCAGCATTTT. Translated, it gives CASSLSGQGGYQPQHF.

The DNA for the CDR3 is TGTGCCAGCAGCGTAGAGGACAGATATCTACCTAACTATGGCTACACCTTC. Residues: CASSVEDRYLPNYGYTF. V is TRBV9 and J is TRBJ1-2, with a weak D call TRBD1 (6 bases). The V and J ends lost 0 bases and 0 bases respectively, with 15 bases between them. The CDR3 has 17 residues. Germline values: CDR1 SGDLS, CDR2 YYNGEE.

The chain employs TRBV19 and TRBJ2-4, with TRBD1 matching 7 bases. Germline trimming cut 3 bases from V and 4 bases from J; bases unmatched to any gene: 6. The germline V gene encodes CDR1 LNHDA and CDR2 SQIVND (reference sequence). CDR3 length: 15 residues. In DNA form, the CDR3 reads TGTGCCAGTAGTATTCTGACAGGGCAAAAAAACATTCAGTACTTC. Translation gives CASSILTGQKNIQYF.

This clone turned up a few times. CDR3 sequence reads: CASSKTGTGANVLTF. CDR3 in DNA: TGTGCCAGCAGTAAGACAGGGACTGGGGCCAACGTCCTGACTTTC. The chain links TRBV6-2 or TRBV6-3 to TRBJ2-6; TRBD1 aligns across 7 bases. The germline CDR1 and CDR2 sequences are MNHEY and SVGEGT. This CDR3 has 15 residues. Losses at the gene ends were 5 bases for V and 2 bases for J; bases not matched to a gene: 3.

This rearrangement joins TRBV4-2 to TRBJ2-7, with D maybe TRBD1 (5 bases). V dropped 1 base and J dropped 5 bases, with 6 bases sitting between them. This CDR3 is 12 amino acids long. Germline V gene sequence: CDR1 LGHNA, CDR2 YNFKEQ. The CDR3 nucleotides are TGTGCCAGCAGCCAAGTCAGGGACGAGCAGTACTTC. This translates into CASSQVRDEQYF.

V usage is TRBV15 and J usage is TRBJ1-2, with D possibly matching TRBD1 (6 bases). This CDR3 region has 22 residues. The V end lost 0 bases, the J end lost 6 bases, and 35 bases lay between the germline ends. CDR1 and CDR2 from the germline V gene are LNHNV and YYDKDF (reference sequence). The CDR3 DNA follows: TGTGCCACCAGCAGAGATGCGGGGGCAAGGGGGGTACCGAGCAGGGCCCTAAATGGCTACACCTTC. This codes for CATSRDAGARGVPSRALNGYTF.

The V gene is TRBV7-8, the J gene TRBJ2-2, with 10 bases matching TRBD1. Trimming at V came to 4 bases and at J to 3 bases, leaving 2 bases not matched to a gene. The CDR3 runs to 15 residues. Germline V gene lookup returns CDR1 SGHVS and CDR2 FQNEAQ. The CDR3 protein is CASSSGQGYTGELFF. CDR3 nucleotide sequence: TGTGCCAGCAGCTCGGGACAGGGGTACACCGGGGAGCTGTTTTTT.

The chain combines TRBV10-3 with TRBJ1-2; perhaps TRBD1 as D (5 bases). This CDR3 contains 13 residues. V lost 8 bases to trimming and J lost 4 bases, with 14 bases between them. From germline, CDR1 is ENHRY and CDR2 SYGVKD. The CDR3 bases are TGTGCCATCTGTCCCCTTACAGGCTATGGCTACACCTTC. Protein product: CAICPLTGYGYTF.

The table lists this clone with many counts. This sequence joins TRBV2 and TRBJ1-6, with TRBD1 identical over 7 bases. Trimming took 4 bases from V and 4 from J; bases not matched to a gene: 7. CDR1 and CDR2 (germline): SNHLY, FYNNEI. This CDR3 is built from 16 residues. Written as DNA, the CDR3 is TGTGCCAGCAGTGGGGGACAGCTTCTATATAATTCACCCCTCCACTTT. This translates into CASSGGQLLYNSPLHF.

The rearrangement uses TRBV5-4 and TRBJ1-1; D uncertain. There are 17 residues in the CDR3. Germline assignment: CDR1 SGHNT and CDR2 YYREEE (reference sequence). Trimming shortened V by 2 bases and J by 0 bases, and 17 bases separated the two germline ends. The chain's CDR3 is CASSFDPLSALNTEAFF. For the CDR3, the DNA is TGTGCCAGCAGCTTTGACCCTCTAAGCGCCTTGAACACTGAAGCTTTCTTT.

The chain combines TRBV6-5 with TRBJ1-3; unclear D gene. Germline V lookup: CDR1 MNHEY, CDR2 SVGAGI. With 6 bases removed from V and 2 bases from J, the gap between germline ends came to 14 bases. The CDR3 sequence is 15 residues long. CDR3 coding DNA: TGTGCCAGCAGCCCGACAACCTCTACTGGAAACACCATATATTTT. Protein sequence: CASSPTTSTGNTIYF.

The V gene is TRBV19, the J gene TRBJ2-6, with 9 nucleotides matching TRBD1. Germline V CDR1 and CDR2: LNHDA, SQIVND (reference sequence). The CDR3 spans 16 residues. J gave up 2 bases and V 3 bases, and 2 bases lay outside the gene matches. CDR3 residues: CASSIYRGPGANVLTF. The DNA of the CDR3 is TGTGCCAGTAGTATTTACAGGGGGCCTGGGGCCAACGTCCTGACTTTC.

The chain employs TRBV4-1 and TRBJ2-1; TRBD1 matches 9 bases. The CDR3 length is 14 residues. CDR1 is MGHRA, CDR2 YSYEKL, per germline. V was pared by 1 base and J by 8 bases, with 3 bases of the junction left unmatched. The chain's CDR3 is CASSQGDRAYEQFF. In DNA form, the CDR3 reads TGCGCCAGCAGCCAAGGGGACAGGGCCTATGAGCAGTTCTTC.

The genes are TRBV5-5 and TRBJ1-5, with 11 bases matching TRBD1. The CDR3 has 16 residues. The ends lost 3 bases at V and 7 bases at J; junction bases unmatched: 9. The germline V gene has CDR1 SGHKS and CDR2 YYEKEE (reference sequence). The CDR3 DNA sequence: TGTGCCAGCAGCTGGGGACAGGGGGGAGCGAAACAGCCCCAGCATTTT. This encodes CASSWGQGGAKQPQHF.

CDR3 residues: CASTFSGKGEQYF. The DNA for the CDR3 is TGTGCCAGCACCTTCTCAGGGAAGGGCGAGCAGTACTTC. The chain couples TRBV6-5 to TRBJ2-7; D is possibly TRBD1 (5 bases). The CDR3 length is 13 residues. From germline, CDR1 is MNHEY and CDR2 SVGAGI. The V and J ends lost 7 bases and 6 bases respectively, with 16 bases between them.

The chain combines TRBV14 with TRBJ1-1; D might be TRBD1 (5 bases). The germline V gene has CDR1 SGHDN and CDR2 FVKESK. The ends were cut back, 1 base at V and 4 bases at J, with 13 bases in the middle. This CDR3 has 15 amino acids. The CDR3 loop is CASSQAGGRVTEAFF. The CDR3 DNA sequence: TGTGCCAGCAGCCAAGCTGGGGGGAGAGTCACTGAAGCTTTCTTT. Full variable domain (missing parts from reference TRBV14 and TRBJ1-1): EAGVTQFPSHSVIEKGQTVTLRCDPISGHDNLYWYRRVMGKEIKFLLHFVKESKQDESGMPNNRFLAERTGGTYSTLKVQPAELEDSGVYFCASSQAGGRVTEAFFGQGTRLTVV.

The chain has TRBV7-9 and TRBJ2-3; a possible D gene is TRBD2 (5 bases). Trimming took off 0 bases at V and 0 bases at J, with 10 bases between the two ends. From germline, CDR1 is SEHNR and CDR2 FQNEAQ (reference sequence). The CDR3 contains 16 residues. CDR3 in amino acids: CASSLAPTSSTDTQYF. CDR3 DNA: TGTGCCAGCAGCTTAGCCCCTACTAGTAGCACAGATACGCAGTATTTT.

This clone was detected only once. V usage is TRBV4-1 and J usage is TRBJ1-1, with a tentative D call TRBD1 (5 bases). The CDR3 is made up of 15 amino acids. The germline V gene encodes CDR1 MGHRA and CDR2 YSYEKL. Trimming left V 0 bases short and J 5 bases short, with 13 bases between. The CDR3 DNA sequence: TGCGCCAGCAGCCAAGATTTCCCGGAGGGGACTGAAGCTTTCTTT. Translated, it gives CASSQDFPEGTEAFF.

J is TRBJ2-6 and V is TRBV13; D ambiguous. The CDR3 runs to 16 residues. V gave up 1 base and J gave up 0 bases, with 7 bases separating them. Germline V gives CDR1 PRHDT, CDR2 FYEKMQ (reference sequence). CDR3 in amino acids: CASSLEWASGANVLTF. The CDR3 DNA follows: TGTGCCAGCAGCTTAGAATGGGCCTCTGGGGCCAACGTCCTGACTTTC.

At least ten counts were recorded for this clone. V usage is TRBV7-9 and J usage is TRBJ1-4; tentatively, D is TRBD1 (6 bases). Trimming removed 4 bases at V and 8 bases at J, with 17 bases between. The length of the CDR3 is 15 residues. CDR1 is SEHNR, CDR2 FQNEAQ, per germline (reference sequence). The CDR3 DNA sequence: TGTGCCAGCAGCTCCCGGGACACCTGGGAGGAAAAACTGTTTTTT. Translated, it gives CASSSRDTWEEKLFF.

The J gene is TRBJ2-6, the V gene TRBV4-2; TRBD2 is a possible D gene (6 bases). Trimming removed 0 bases at V and 1 base at J, with 7 bases between. CDR3 length: 16 residues. Germline V gene sequence: CDR1 LGHNA, CDR2 YNFKEQ. CDR3 amino acids: CASSQEEGSGANVLTF. CDR3 nucleotide sequence: TGTGCCAGCAGCCAAGAGGAGGGGTCTGGGGCCAACGTCCTGACTTTC.

This clone has a single count. The DNA of the CDR3 is TGTGCCAGCAGTGATGGGACTAGCTACAATGAGCAGTTCTTC. Protein sequence: CASSDGTSYNEQFF. The chain uses TRBV6-1 and TRBJ2-1, with 8 bases aligning to TRBD2. The CDR3 loop spans 14 amino acids. Germline V gene data show CDR1 as MNHNS and CDR2 as SASEGT. V lost 3 bases to trimming and J lost 3 bases; unmatched junction nucleotides: 1.

The gene calls are TRBV2 and TRBJ1-6; D possibly corresponds to TRBD1 (6 bases). Looked up from germline, CDR1 is SNHLY and CDR2 is FYNNEI. The CDR3 sequence is 15 residues long. V was cut by 4 bases and J by 7 bases, with 14 bases left in between. The CDR3 loop reads CASSGTGGGNSPLHF. CDR3 DNA: TGTGCCAGCAGTGGAACTGGGGGCGGAAATTCACCCCTCCACTTT.

V is TRBV4-1 and J is TRBJ1-2, with a possible D match to TRBD1 (5 bases). Germline V gene sequence: CDR1 MGHRA, CDR2 YSYEKL. CDR3 length: 14 residues. The ends were cut back, 1 base at V and 8 bases at J, with 14 bases in the middle. The CDR3 nucleotides are TGCGCCAGCAGCCAAGTAAGGGCAGGGCGAGGCTACACCTTC. It yields the protein CASSQVRAGRGYTF.